The rows below give T cell receptor delta chains drawn from one sample of a study of Vδ1+ human thymocytes. TCRdb reprocessed the multiplex PCR reads through CATT. The table lists over 45,000 delta-chain clones, less than 20% of them singletons, with roughly 0.5% in the top ten. Material: Vdelta1+ gamma-delta thymocytes from the thymus. These TCRs come from a boy younger than two who had congenital heart surgery. Each CDR3 is given with its conserved first and last residue. The D gene is left open where the match is weak. The size of a clone is reported for some rows only, either as once, few or many, or as a class for expanded clones.

TRDD3,TRDJ1,TRDV1,-,TGTGCTCTTGGGGAACCCGAGGTCCCTCCGTCTACTGGGGGATACACCGATAAACTCATCTTT,CALGEPEVPPSTGGYTDKLIF
-,TRDJ2,TRDV1,few,TGTGCTCTTGGGGACCTCCTACGGATCTCTGGGGGCCGCACGACAGCACAACTCTTCTTT,CALGDLLRISGGRTTAQLFF
-,TRDJ1,TRDV1,-,TGTGCTCTTGGGGAAGGGAGGACCGATAAACTCATCTTT,CALGEGRTDKLIF
TRDD3,TRDJ1,TRDV1,few,TGTGCTCTTGGGGACTCCTTCCTACTGGGGGATATTCACTACACCGATAAACTCATCTTT,CALGDSFLLGDIHYTDKLIF
TRDD3,TRDJ1,TRDV1,-,TGTGCTCTTGGGGAACTCATAAACTGGGGGATACCGGGCCAACTCATCTTT,CALGELINWGIPGQLIF
TRDD3,TRDJ1,TRDV1,once,TGTGCTCTTGGGGGGGGCCTTCCGCGTACTGGGGGATCCCTCAGCGTCCACACCGATAAACTCATCTTT,CALGGGLPRTGGSLSVHTDKLIF
TRDD3,TRDJ1,TRDV1,few,TGTGCTCTTGGGGAACTCCCGAGGGTCTACATCGAGAGGGGATACGGTAACACCGATAAACTCATCTTT,CALGELPRVYIERGYGNTDKLIF
TRDD3,TRDJ1,TRDV3,-,TGTGCCTTTGGACTACTACTGGGGGTTAAACTCATCTTT,CAFGLLLGVKLIF
TRDD3,TRDJ1,TRDV1,few,TGTGCTCTTGGGAGGCTACTAGTACTGGGGGACACCGATAAACTCATCTTT,CALGRLLVLGDTDKLIF
-,TRDJ1,TRDV1,-,TGTGCTCTTGGGGAACCATATTCCTCCCAGAATAAACTCATCTTT,CALGEPYSSQNKLIF
TRDD3,TRDJ2,TRDV1,-,TGTGCTCTTTGCCCCTTCTCATCTTCTCAAACTGTACTGGGGGCATCGACAGCACAACTCTTCTTT,CALCPFSSSQTVLGASTAQLFF
-,TRDJ1,TRDV1,few,TGTGCTCTTGGGGGGAAGGCCTTCCCCCCTTGGTGGGGGCCCGATAAACTCATCTTT,CALGGKAFPPWWGPDKLIF
TRDD3,TRDJ1,TRDV1,few,TGTGCTCTTGGGGACTCCCTTCCTACTGGGGGATATGGAGCCGATAAACTCATCTTT,CALGDSLPTGGYGADKLIF
-,TRDJ1,TRDV1,few,TGTGCTCTTGGGTCCCCCTACGTCGGGGCACTGTACACCGATAAACTCATCTTT,CALGSPYVGALYTDKLIF
TRDD2,TRDJ1,TRDV1,-,TGTGCTCTTGGGTCGAACTTGCGGGGGCCTTCCTACGTCCCCTGCGGTAAACTCATCTTT,CALGSNLRGPSYVPCGKLIF
-,TRDJ1,TRDV1,few,TGTGCTCTTGGGGGACTATGGCCCGATAAACTCATCTTT,CALGGLWPDKLIF
TRDD3,TRDJ2,TRDV1,-,TGTGCTCTTGGGGAAACCCTAGGTCAGACTGGGGGATACGCAGCACGGGCAGCACAACTCTTCTTT,CALGETLGQTGGYAARAAQLFF
TRDD3,TRDJ1,TRDV1,few,TGTGCTCTTGTCTGGGGGCGGATTTACACCGATAAACTCATCTTT,CALVWGRIYTDKLIF
TRDD3,TRDJ1,TRDV1,few,TGTGCTCTTGGGGTCCTTCCTTGGGTACTGGGGGAGTACACCGATAAACTCATCTTT,CALGVLPWVLGEYTDKLIF
TRDD3,TRDJ1,TRDV1,-,TGTGCTCTTGGGCCGGGGGGGCGCTGGGGGCCCACGTACACCGATAAACTCATCTTT,CALGPGGRWGPTYTDKLIF
TRDD3,TRDJ1,TRDV1,few,TGTGCTCTTGGGGAACTAGTGAATCCCTACGGGTGGCTGGGGGATACAGAGAGACTCATCTTT,CALGELVNPYGWLGDTERLIF
TRDD3,TRDJ1,TRDV1,-,TGTGCTCTTGGGGAACTAGAGGAGGTGGGGGATGTTCGGGGGCGAGGGTACACCGATAAACTCATCTTT,CALGELEEVGDVRGRGYTDKLIF
-,TRDJ1,TRDV1,-,TGTGCTCTTGGGGAGCTCAACACCGATAAACTCATCTTT,CALGELNTDKLIF
TRDD2,TRDJ1,TRAV29/DV5,-,TGTGCAGCAAGGACCTTCCTACGGTACTGGGGTATCGATAAACTCATCTTT,CAARTFLRYWGIDKLIF
-,TRDJ1,TRDV1,few,TGTGCTCTTGGGGGCCGCGCAAGTACTTCCTACGGGTTTTACTGGGGCCCCCCGGATAAACTCATCTTT,CALGGRASTSYGFYWGPPDKLIF
TRDD3,TRDJ2,TRDV1,few,TGTGCTCTTGGGGTACGAGGGGGGATACACGGGATGGTGACAGCACAACTCTTCTTT,CALGVRGGIHGMVTAQLFF
-,TRDJ1,TRDV1,few,TGTGCTCTTGGATATCAAACGGCCCCCGGGGCGGACGTGGGGGTAGAACTCATCTTT,CALGYQTAPGADVGVELIF
TRDD2,TRDJ1,TRDV1,few,TGTGCTCTTGGGGAACGCGGCCTTCCTACTTCACTGGGGTCTTACACCGATAAACTCATCTTT,CALGERGLPTSLGSYTDKLIF
TRDD3,TRDJ1,TRDV1,-,TGTGCTCTTGGGGAACTCCAACTGAGCGTACTGGGGACTGGATACACCGATAAACTCATCTTT,CALGELQLSVLGTGYTDKLIF
-,TRDJ1,TRDV3,-,-,CAFLGLGRKRYTDKLIF
TRDD3,TRDJ1,TRDV1,-,TGTGCTCTTGGGGACGCTTCCTTTCTACTGGGGGATAGTGGAAATAAACTCATCTTT,CALGDASFLLGDSGNKLIF
TRDD2,TRDJ1,TRDV1,-,TGTGCTCTTGGGGAACTCAACCTTCCTACCGACCGGTACTGGGGATTAATCTACACCGATAAACTCATCTTT,CALGELNLPTDRYWGLIYTDKLIF
TRDD3,TRDJ1,TRDV1,few,TGTGCTCTTGGGGAGGACACCCTACGGTACTGGGGGATACCCTCGTACACCGATAAACTCATCTTT,CALGEDTLRYWGIPSYTDKLIF